The next 13 T cell receptor beta chains were all read from a single sample in a study of T-cell reconstitution after alpha-beta-depleted transplantation in children. Library preparation (for TCRbeta) was performed with unique molecular identifiers. Using its own MiXCR run on the PCR reads, TCRdb lists one record per CDR3 protein. The sample holds some 440,000 distinct CDR3 sequences, 15% to 20% seen once. Source: PBMCs, mostly from graft donor cells, taken 360 days after TCRalphabeta/CD19-depleted stem cell transplant. These receptors all stem from a boy in the first two years of life who had a stem cell transplant for Wiskott-Aldrich syndrome, so the T cells may come from the graft donor.

This clonotype has only a few counts. This rearrangement joins TRBV24-1 to TRBJ2-2; weak D call: TRBD1 (5 bases). CDR3 length: 17 amino acids. The germline V and J ends were trimmed by 1 base and 3 bases, with 14 bases remaining between them. Germline CDR1 is KGHDR and CDR2 is SFDVKD. The CDR3 region has the DNA TGTGCCACCAGTGATTTAAGGCAGGGCTCGGACACCGGGGAGCTGTTTTTT. This sequence encodes CATSDLRQGSDTGELFF.

The CDR3 DNA is TGTGCCAGCAGCTTTTCTCCCCGCACAGATACGCAGTATTTT. This encodes CASSFSPRTDTQYF. The J gene is TRBJ2-3, the V gene TRBV7-2; D uncertain. The V end was cut by 3 bases, the J end by 1 base, with 8 bases between. The germline V gene has CDR1 SGHTA and CDR2 FQGNSA. There are 14 residues in the CDR3.

This clonotype appeared a few times. V is TRBV5-1 and J is TRBJ2-4; D possibly matches TRBD1 or TRBD2 (6 bases each). With 2 bases removed from V and 13 bases from J, the gap between germline ends came to 13 bases. The CDR3 spans 12 residues. Germline CDR1 reads SGHRS; CDR2 reads YFSETQ. The CDR3 loop is CASSFSQGRQYF. The CDR3 DNA is TGCGCCAGCAGCTTTTCTCAGGGGAGGCAGTACTTC.

This clonotype came up a few times. The chain uses TRBV20-1 and TRBJ2-3, with TRBD1 identical over 7 bases. The germline V gene has CDR1 DFQATT and CDR2 SNEGSKA (reference sequence). After removal of 4 bases from V and 4 bases from J, the junction contained 8 bases not matched to a gene. The CDR3 loop spans 14 amino acids. The CDR3 here is CSANQDRRADTQYF. The CDR3, as DNA: TGCAGTGCTAACCAGGACAGGCGGGCAGATACGCAGTATTTT.

CDR3 coding DNA: TGTGCCAGCAGGCCAACTAGCGGGGGGTGGAACATTCAGTACTTC. It specifies CASRPTSGGWNIQYF. This chain connects TRBV6-5 to TRBJ2-4; 12 bases line up with TRBD2. The CDR3 has 15 amino acids. V shed 6 bases, J shed 7 bases, and the junction held 7 bases outside the gene matches. Germline V gives CDR1 MNHEY, CDR2 SVGAGI.

The chain links TRBV6-5 to TRBJ1-2, with 9 nucleotides matching TRBD1. Germline V CDR1 and CDR2: MNHEY, SVGAGI. CDR3 length: 14 residues. The V segment lost 4 bases and the J segment 2 bases; nucleotides outside the gene matches: 2. CDR3 nucleotides: TGTGCCAGCAGTTGGGACAGGGCAAACTATGGCTACACCTTC. This translates into CASSWDRANYGYTF.

Only a few counts were recorded for this clonotype. This chain joins TRBV20-1 and TRBJ1-1; no firm D call. CDR1 is DFQATT, CDR2 SNEGSKA, per germline (reference sequence). CDR3 length: 14 amino acids. V was cut by 5 bases and J by 6 bases, with 19 bases left in between. CDR3 bases: TGCAGTGCTGTAATAGGCCCCAAGGTCGCTGAAGCTTTCTTT. Residues: CSAVIGPKVAEAFF.

This clonotype was found a few times. The chain has TRBV29-1 and TRBJ1-1, with TRBD1 matching 9 bases. Germline CDR1 SQVTM, CDR2 ANQGSEA. The CDR3 sequence is 14 residues long. The junction had 7 bases not matched to a gene; V was cut back by 7 bases and J by 1 base. CDR3 loop: CSGAGTGSNTEAFF. The CDR3 nucleotides are TGCAGCGGGGCCGGGACAGGGTCGAACACTGAAGCTTTCTTT.

The V and J genes are TRBV20-1 and TRBJ2-3; the D gene could be TRBD1 or TRBD2 (5 bases each). The CDR3 has 12 residues. Germline V gene lookup returns CDR1 DFQATT and CDR2 SNEGSKA (reference sequence). The V end lost 6 bases, the J end lost 0 bases, and 7 bases lay between the germline ends. The CDR3 sequence is CSAGPSTDTQYF. In DNA, the CDR3 is TGCAGTGCGGGACCCAGCACAGATACGCAGTATTTT.

The chain is built from TRBV13 and TRBJ2-3; D unresolved. The CDR3 sequence is 15 residues long. Looked up from germline, CDR1 is PRHDT and CDR2 is FYEKMQ (reference sequence). Trimming cost V 5 bases and J 3 bases, with 15 bases left between them. The CDR3: CASSLSGPRTDTQYF. In DNA form, the CDR3 reads TGTGCCAGCAGCCTCTCGGGCCCGCGGACAGATACGCAGTATTTT.

This clonotype was seen repeatedly, ten times or more. The rearrangement links TRBV5-1 to TRBJ2-1, with D tentatively TRBD2 (5 bases). The CDR3 has 15 amino acids. Trimming removed 4 bases at V and 0 bases at J, with 11 bases between. Looked up from germline, CDR1 is SGHRS and CDR2 is YFSETQ. The CDR3 loop reads CASSPSRSSYNEQFF. The DNA of the CDR3 is TGCGCCAGCAGCCCTAGCCGAAGCTCCTACAATGAGCAGTTCTTC.

In DNA, the CDR3 is TGTGCCACCAGTGATCCCCGGACTAATGAAAAACTGTTTTTT. It yields the protein CATSDPRTNEKLFF. The chain has TRBV24-1 and TRBJ1-4; D remains unclear. Germline V lookup: CDR1 KGHDR, CDR2 SFDVKD. This CDR3 has 14 amino acids. V gave up 3 bases and J gave up 2 bases, with 6 bases separating them.

This clonotype was recorded a few times. The chain carries TRBV12-3 or TRBV12-4 and TRBJ2-7, with TRBD1 as a possible D gene (5 bases). Trimming cost V 1 base and J 3 bases, with 7 bases left between them. The CDR3 consists of 13 residues. The CDR3 region has the DNA TGTGCCAGCAGTTTAGGGACACTCTACGAGCAGTACTTC. It yields the protein CASSLGTLYEQYF.